The 14 T cell receptor beta chains below all came from one sample that was sequenced in a study of cytomegalovirus exposure and HLA in healthy donors. The PCR contained 60 Vbeta and 13 Jbeta primers. Libraries were prepared by immunoSEQ multiplex PCR; TCRdb keeps only in-frame clonotypes and omits some of them. The sample records around 110,000 clones, around 70% being singletons. Sequenced sample: PBMCs. The receptors originated from a woman between 18 and 29 years old in good health and CMV-seronegative.

V gene TRBV30 combines with J gene TRBJ2-2, with D perhaps TRBD1 (6 bases). The length of the CDR3 is 13 residues. Between the trimmed V and J ends, which lost 0 bases and 6 bases, there was a span of 8 bases. CDR1 and CDR2 from the germline V gene are GTSNPN and SVGIG (reference sequence). DNA of the CDR3: TGTGCCTGGAGTGTAGGGGGAGCCGGGGAGCTGTTTTTT. Amino acid sequence: CAWSVGGAGELFF.

The chain has TRBV28 and TRBJ1-4, with 7 bases that match TRBD1. The CDR3 spans 13 residues. After removal of 10 bases from V and 8 bases from J, the junction contained 10 bases not matched to a gene. From germline, CDR1 is MDHEN and CDR2 SYDVKM. Written as DNA, the CDR3 is TGTGCCACAGGGGGGACAGAAAGAGAAAAACTGTTTTTT. The encoded protein is CATGGTEREKLFF.

The chain couples TRBV25-1 to TRBJ2-7; 7 bases match TRBD1. The CDR3 loop spans 13 amino acids. Per germline, CDR1 MGHDK and CDR2 SYGVNS. V shed 7 bases and J 5 bases; nucleotides not matched to a gene: 8. CDR3: CASTPPTGNEQYF. The CDR3 DNA reads TGTGCCAGCACCCCCCCGACAGGGAACGAGCAGTACTTC.

The V and J genes are TRBV18 and TRBJ1-1; 7 bases agree with TRBD1. The junction had 1 base not matched to a gene; V was cut back by 1 base and J by 2 bases. This CDR3 spans 14 amino acids. From germline, CDR1 is KGHSH and CDR2 LQKENI. The CDR3 region has the DNA TGTGCCAGCTCACCACAGGGGGCAAACACTGAAGCTTTCTTT. Its translation is CASSPQGANTEAFF.

The chain joins TRBV13 to TRBJ2-5, with TRBD2 matching over 10 bases. The CDR3 spans 15 residues. The trim removed 5 bases at V and 2 bases at J, leaving 5 bases unmatched. Germline V gene data show CDR1 as PRHDT and CDR2 as FYEKMQ (reference sequence). The CDR3 region is CASSPRTSGQETQYF. The DNA for the CDR3 is TGTGCCAGCAGCCCCCGGACTAGCGGACAAGAGACCCAGTACTTC.

This clone was observed a handful of times. The CDR3 reads CAISESLTGSNTEAFF. CDR3 DNA sequence: TGTGCCATCAGTGAATCGCTGACAGGGTCGAACACTGAAGCTTTCTTT. This rearrangement joins TRBV10-3 to TRBJ1-1, with 7 bases matching TRBD1. This CDR3 is built from 16 residues. Germline CDR1 and CDR2: ENHRY and SYGVKD. V shed 3 bases, J shed 1 base, and the junction held 8 bases outside the gene matches.

This clone was seen more than once but under ten times. The chain combines TRBV13 with TRBJ2-1; the D is unclear. The CDR3 extends over 13 amino acids. V was trimmed by 4 bases and J by 6 bases, leaving 10 bases between them. Germline CDR1 and CDR2: PRHDT and FYEKMQ (reference sequence). In nucleotides, the CDR3 is TGTGCCAGCAGCTCACGGAGTCCCAATGAGCAGTTCTTC. Its translation is CASSSRSPNEQFF.

In its sample, this clone was seen a few times. The gene calls are TRBV10-1 and TRBJ2-2, with 7 positions matching TRBD1. The CDR3 consists of 18 residues. Losses at the gene ends were 5 bases for V and 0 bases for J; bases not matched to a gene: 12. CDR1 and CDR2 from the germline V gene are WNHNN and SYGVQD (reference sequence). The CDR3 DNA follows: TGCGCCAGCAGTCAAGACAGGGCCGGTCTCGCGAACACCGGGGAGCTGTTTTTT. It encodes CASSQDRAGLANTGELFF.

The V call is TRBV28, the J call TRBJ1-2, with 9 nucleotides matching TRBD1. Trimming took 5 bases from V and 3 from J; bases not matched to a gene: 4. CDR1 is MDHEN and CDR2 is SYDVKM in the germline V gene. The CDR3 is 14 residues long. This CDR3 is CASSHRGQYYGYTF. In DNA form, the CDR3 reads TGTGCCAGCAGTCACAGGGGGCAATACTATGGCTACACCTTC.

V is TRBV4-1 and J is TRBJ2-1, with 8 bases that match TRBD2. CDR1 MGHRA and CDR2 YSYEKL come from the germline V gene. The CDR3 loop spans 17 amino acids. V shed 4 bases and J 0 bases; nucleotides not matched to a gene: 8. CDR3 DNA: TGCGCCAGCAGCCTAAGCGGGGGCACGAGCTCCTACAATGAGCAGTTCTTC. Protein sequence: CASSLSGGTSSYNEQFF.

The V and J genes are TRBV5-7 and TRBJ2-5, with TRBD2 matching 10 bases. TRBV5-7 is reported as an ORF; its role is uncertain. CDR3 length equals 15 residues. With V trimmed by 2 bases and J by 5 bases, 6 bases remained unmatched. This CDR3 is CASSLSGGARETQYF. In DNA, the CDR3 is TGTGCCAGCAGCTTAAGCGGGGGGGCCAGGGAGACCCAGTACTTC.

This clone was seen only a few times. The chain is built from TRBV27 and TRBJ1-6, with D uncertain. Germline CDR1 reads MNHEY; CDR2 reads SMNVEV (reference sequence). Trimming stripped 2 bases from V and 8 bases from J, with 7 bases between. The CDR3 extends over 13 amino acids. The CDR3 sequence is CASSLGTDSPLHF. As DNA, the CDR3 is TGTGCCAGCAGTTTAGGCACAGATTCACCCCTCCACTTT.

This rearrangement joins TRBV5-6 to TRBJ1-5, with 11 bases fitting TRBD1. The CDR3 length is 16 residues. J gave up 5 bases and V 4 bases, and 8 bases lay outside the gene matches. CDR1 is SGHDT, CDR2 YYEEEE, per germline. The CDR3 nucleotides read TGTGCCAGCAGCCGGGACAGGGGGGCGAGAGATCAGCCCCAGCATTTT. Translated, it gives CASSRDRGARDQPQHF. The full variable domain, rest sourced from reference TRBV5-6 and TRBJ1-5, is DAGVTQSPTHLIKTRGQQVTLRCSPKSGHDTVSWYQQALGQGPQFIFQYYEEEERQRGNFPDRFSGHQFPNYSSELNVNALLLGDSALYLCASSRDRGARDQPQHFGDGTRLSIL.

The rearrangement uses TRBV6-5 and TRBJ1-1; weak D call: TRBD1 (6 bases). V was shortened by 6 bases and J by 1 base, with 15 bases between the two germline ends. The CDR3 totals 15 residues. Germline V gene lookup returns CDR1 MNHEY and CDR2 SVGAGI. CDR3 in amino acids: CASRQRDIENTEAFF. The CDR3 DNA reads as TGTGCCAGCAGGCAGCGGGACATTGAGAACACTGAAGCTTTCTTT.